This entry lists 9 T cell receptor beta chains sequenced from one sample in a study of cytomegalovirus exposure and HLA in healthy donors. PCR amplification relied on 60 Vbeta primers (plus 13 Jbeta primers). Assay used: immunoSEQ multiplex PCR; TCRdb lists only in-frame clones, some missing. The sample records some 240,000 clones, approximately 91% being singletons. The sample taken for sequencing was PBMCs. The origin of the receptors is a girl between 2 and 10 years old in good health and CMV-seronegative.

This chain joins TRBV7-2 and TRBJ2-5, with 7 bases lining up with TRBD2. Germline values: CDR1 SGHTA, CDR2 FQGNSA. The CDR3 contains 15 residues. The V segment lost 3 bases and the J segment 4 bases; nucleotides outside the gene matches: 8. The CDR3 reads CASSFPVGRSETQYF. The CDR3 DNA sequence: TGTGCCAGCAGCTTTCCGGTCGGGAGGTCAGAGACCCAGTACTTC.

The gene calls are TRBV7-9 and TRBJ2-7; 8 positions agree with TRBD1. Germline CDR1 reads SEHNR; CDR2 reads FQNEAQ (reference sequence). Losses at the gene ends were 4 bases for V and 5 bases for J; bases not matched to a gene: 7. This CDR3 comprises 14 residues. The CDR3 sequence is CASSSGQGSHEQYF. CDR3 DNA sequence: TGTGCCAGCAGCTCCGGACAGGGATCCCACGAGCAGTACTTC.

V is TRBV19 and J is TRBJ1-1, with no clear D. The CDR3 is 12 amino acids. V lost 8 bases and J 0 bases, leaving 7 bases between the germline ends. The germline V gene has CDR1 LNHDA and CDR2 SQIVND (reference sequence). The CDR3 here is CASGLLNTEAFF. The CDR3 DNA reads TGTGCCAGTGGCCTCTTGAACACTGAAGCTTTCTTT.

This clone showed up just once. The chain recombines TRBV28 with TRBJ1-1, with D possibly being TRBD1 (6 bases). V dropped 8 bases and J dropped 1 base, with 17 bases sitting between them. CDR1 and CDR2 (germline): MDHEN, SYDVKM. The CDR3 consists of 15 residues. In nucleotides, the CDR3 is TGTGCCAGCTCTACTCCGGGACACTCGAACACTGAAGCTTTCTTT. Its translation is CASSTPGHSNTEAFF.

This chain joins TRBV9 and TRBJ1-2; D not certain. The CDR3 spans 15 residues. Germline V gene lookup returns CDR1 SGDLS and CDR2 YYNGEE. V gave up 0 bases and J gave up 6 bases, with 15 bases separating them. CDR3 nucleotides: TGTGCCAGCAGCGTAGCGCCCTCGAGTATGAATGGCTACACCTTC. This encodes CASSVAPSSMNGYTF.

This chain joins TRBV6-5 and TRBJ2-1; TRBD1 agrees at 7 bases. Germline V gene sequence: CDR1 MNHEY, CDR2 SVGAGI. J was trimmed by 3 bases and V by 0 bases; bases with no gene match: 2. The CDR3 has 15 residues. Written as DNA, the CDR3 is TGTGCCAGCAGTTACTCGAGGGGGCACTACAATGAGCAGTTCTTC. Translating it yields CASSYSRGHYNEQFF.

The chain has TRBV13 and TRBJ2-7, with D possibly matching TRBD1 (6 bases). The CDR3 is made up of 16 amino acids. V lost 5 bases and J 0 bases, leaving 17 bases between the germline ends. The germline gives CDR1 PRHDT, CDR2 FYEKMQ (reference sequence). The CDR3, as DNA: TGTGCCAGCAGCCTCGAGGGGACACCGAGCTCCTACGAGCAGTACTTC. The encoded protein is CASSLEGTPSSYEQYF.

The chain carries TRBV19 and TRBJ1-4; 8 bases agree with TRBD1. Germline V gene data show CDR1 as LNHDA and CDR2 as SQIVND (reference sequence). J lost 2 bases, V lost 11 bases, and 4 bases had no gene match. CDR3 length equals 13 residues. CDR3 region: CAARTGTNEKLFF. The DNA for the CDR3 is TGTGCCGCCAGGACAGGGACTAATGAAAAACTGTTTTTT.

V usage is TRBV29-1 and J usage is TRBJ2-3; 8 nucleotides agree with TRBD2. This CDR3 is built from 13 residues. Germline lookup yields CDR1 SQVTM and CDR2 ANQGSEA. Trimming cost V 3 bases and J 4 bases; bases outside gene matches: 3. The CDR3 DNA is TGCAGCGTTGATGGAGCGGGGGCAGATACGCAGTATTTT. It is translated as CSVDGAGADTQYF.